This T cell receptor (beta chain) comes out of a study of blood T cells in healthy people across ages. This CDR3 comprises 12 residues. From germline, CDR1 is MNHEY and CDR2 SVGAGI. V lost 6 bases and J lost 9; bases outside the gene matches: 4. A J-beta primer mix and a sample-barcoded 5' primer were used in a second PCR of roughly 6 to 12 cycles. In TCRdb, the 5' RACE reads were re-called with MiXCR into one record per CDR3 protein. The table includes approximately 730,000 distinct CDR3 sequences, about 55% detected once. In its sample, this clonotype was seen a few times. Material: blood. V and J are TRBV6-5 and TRBJ2-5, with TRBD1 matching over 10 bases. The receptor comes from a man aged 80 or over in good health. The CDR3 sequence is CASSPGTGAQYF. The CDR3 DNA reads TGTGCCAGCAGCCCGGGGACAGGGGCCCAGTACTTC.